These 17 T cell receptor beta chains were sequenced from one sample in a study of blood T cell repertoires in COVID-19. TCRdb's table, derived via immunoSEQ multiplex PCR, lists solely in-frame clones and lacks some. The sample holds some 250,000 clones, about 89% seen once. Sequencing used PBMCs or T cells enriched from blood (not recorded which). The source of these receptors is a human donor in a cohort exposed to, infected with or recovered from COVID-19 (not recorded which). The donor label of this sample is uncertain.

The J gene is TRBJ2-1, the V gene TRBV19; tentatively, D is TRBD2 (6 bases). Germline V lookup: CDR1 LNHDA, CDR2 SQIVND (reference sequence). V was cut by 1 base and J by 8 bases, with 12 bases left in between. This CDR3 comprises 14 residues. The CDR3 here is CASSIVRLGHEQFF. CDR3 in DNA: TGTGCCAGTAGTATAGTCCGACTAGGTCATGAGCAGTTCTTC. The full variable domain, completed using reference TRBV19 and TRBJ2-1, is DGGITQSPKYLFRKEGQNVTLSCEQNLNHDAMYWYRQDPGQGLRLIYYSQIVNDFQKGDIAEGYSVSREKKESFPLTVTSAQKNPTAFYLCASSIVRLGHEQFFGPGTRLTVL.

This chain uses TRBV4-1 with TRBJ2-7, with 7 bases fitting TRBD2. The germline gives CDR1 MGHRA, CDR2 YSYEKL. The CDR3 contains 17 residues. V gave up 2 bases and J gave up 2 bases; unmatched junction bases: 12. In DNA, the CDR3 is TGCGCCAGCAGCCAACGGCTATTAGGTCGGGGGGCCTACGAGCAGTACTTC. Translated: CASSQRLLGRGAYEQYF.

The rearrangement uses TRBV5-1 and TRBJ1-2, with D possibly matching TRBD1 (6 bases). Trimming cost V 4 bases and J 2 bases, with 9 bases left between them. The CDR3 has 13 residues. Germline lookup yields CDR1 SGHRS and CDR2 YFSETQ. Written as DNA, the CDR3 is TGCGCCAGCAGCAGGGACACCAACTATGGCTACACCTTC. Its translation: CASSRDTNYGYTF.

J is TRBJ1-1 and V is TRBV30; D remains ambiguous. CDR3 length: 12 amino acids. Trimming stripped 4 bases from V and 6 bases from J, with 12 bases between. Germline CDR1 GTSNPN, CDR2 SVGIG (reference sequence). The DNA of the CDR3 is TGTGCCTGGATCGAGGTGGGTTCTGAAGCTTTCTTT. It yields the protein CAWIEVGSEAFF.

The chain is built from TRBV27 and TRBJ1-2; D not resolved. The CDR3 is made up of 13 amino acids. CDR1 MNHEY and CDR2 SMNVEV come from the germline V gene (reference sequence). Between the trimmed V and J ends, which lost 5 bases and 4 bases, there was a span of 11 bases. The chain's CDR3 is CASSGLGGYGYTF. Here the CDR3 DNA reads TGTGCCAGCAGTGGCCTCGGAGGCTATGGCTACACCTTC.

The chain carries TRBV6-4 and TRBJ1-2; TRBD1 matches 7 bases. The germline gives CDR1 MRHNA, CDR2 SNTAGT. V shed 2 bases, J shed 8 bases, and the junction held 14 bases outside the gene matches. The CDR3 length is 16 residues. The CDR3 here is CASSDTKTGKTGGYTF. Here the CDR3 DNA reads TGTGCCAGCAGTGACACCAAGACAGGGAAGACGGGGGGCTACACCTTC.

The chain uses TRBV11-1 and TRBJ2-5; D possibly corresponds to TRBD1 (5 bases). The germline V and J ends were trimmed by 1 base and 4 bases, with 13 bases remaining between them. Per the germline V gene, CDR1 is SGHAT and CDR2 is FQDESV (reference sequence). The CDR3 is 15 amino acids. The CDR3 bases are TGTGCCAGCAGCTTAGACAGGTCCCTCCCAGAGACCCAGTACTTC. It specifies CASSLDRSLPETQYF.

The chain recombines TRBV10-2 with TRBJ2-7; 7 nucleotides line up with TRBD2. This CDR3 contains 13 residues. V was pared by 6 bases and J by 6 bases, with 8 bases of the junction left unmatched. Germline CDR1 is WSHSY and CDR2 is SAAADI. CDR3 coding DNA: TGCGCCAGCAGGGGGGGGAGGGAAGGCGAGCAGTACTTC. Its protein is CASRGGREGEQYF.

V gene TRBV7-9 combines with J gene TRBJ2-2; a weak D match, TRBD1 (6 bases). CDR3 length: 16 amino acids. V gave up 0 bases and J gave up 1 base, with 9 bases separating them. The germline V gene has CDR1 SEHNR and CDR2 FQNEAQ (reference sequence). CDR3 in amino acids: CASSLADRRNTGELFF. CDR3 in DNA: TGTGCCAGCAGCTTAGCAGACAGGCGGAACACCGGGGAGCTGTTTTTT.

J is TRBJ2-3 and V is TRBV12-3 or TRBV12-4, with TRBD1 as a possible D gene (5 bases). Trimming shortened V by 10 bases and J by 6 bases, and 11 bases separated the two germline ends. The CDR3 loop spans 11 amino acids. The CDR3 DNA is TGTGCCATTGATAGACAGGATACGCAGTATTTT. This codes for CAIDRQDTQYF.

The gene calls are TRBV6-2 or TRBV6-3 and TRBJ2-2; 7 bases fit TRBD2. Germline CDR1 MNHEY, CDR2 SVGEGT. Trimming took 4 bases from V and 5 from J; bases not matched to a gene: 7. There are 15 residues in the CDR3. Here the CDR3 reads CASSLDSGQTGELFF. The CDR3 bases are TGTGCCAGCAGTTTGGATAGCGGGCAAACCGGGGAGCTGTTTTTT.

The chain recombines TRBV14 with TRBJ2-3, with 8 bases aligning to TRBD1. With 5 bases clipped from V and 2 bases from J, the junction kept 12 bases outside the gene matches. Germline assignment: CDR1 SGHDN and CDR2 FVKESK. The CDR3 runs to 17 residues. The DNA for the CDR3 is TGTGCCAGCAGCGGGAACGTGGACAGGGTATACACAGATACGCAGTATTTT. Protein sequence: CASSGNVDRVYTDTQYF.

This rearrangement joins TRBV7-3 to TRBJ2-7, with D maybe TRBD2 (7 bases). The germline V gene has CDR1 SGHTA and CDR2 FQGTGA. There are 16 residues in the CDR3. Between the trimmed V and J ends, which lost 2 bases and 0 bases, there was a span of 14 bases. CDR3 coding DNA: TGTGCCAGCAGCTTAGCTGGGGGGGCTACCTCCTACGAGCAGTACTTC. It yields the protein CASSLAGGATSYEQYF.

This chain connects TRBV5-4 to TRBJ2-2; the match to TRBD1 covers 8 bases. CDR3 length equals 14 residues. Germline CDR1 and CDR2: SGHNT and YYREEE (reference sequence). The junction had 2 bases not matched to a gene; V was cut back by 3 bases and J by 4 bases. This chain's CDR3 is CASSWTGSTGELFF. In DNA, the CDR3 is TGTGCCAGCAGCTGGACAGGGTCCACCGGGGAGCTGTTTTTT.

CDR3 DNA sequence: TGCAGCGTATTAGCGGGGGAAGAGACCCAGTACTTC. Protein sequence: CSVLAGEETQYF. The genes are TRBV29-1 and TRBJ2-5, with 9 positions matching TRBD2. From germline, CDR1 is SQVTM and CDR2 ANQGSEA. The CDR3 sequence is 12 residues long. V lost 6 bases and J lost 3; bases outside the gene matches: 2.

The rearrangement joins TRBV2 to TRBJ2-4; D call uncertain. V lost 3 bases, J lost 4 bases, and 13 bases lay in between. This CDR3 comprises 15 residues. CDR1 is SNHLY and CDR2 is FYNNEI in the germline V gene. The CDR3 nucleotides are TGTGCCAGCAGTGATGGGCCCGCGCAGAAAAACATTCAGTACTTC. Translating gives CASSDGPAQKNIQYF. Filled out from reference TRBV2 and TRBJ2-4, the complete variable domain reads EPEVTQTPSHQVTQMGQEVILRCVPISNHLYFYWYRQILGQKVEFLVSFYNNEISEKSEIFDDQFSVERPDGSNFTLKIRSTKLEDSAMYFCASSDGPAQKNIQYFGAGTRLSVL.

This rearrangement joins TRBV6-5 to TRBJ2-7, with D tentatively TRBD1 (5 bases). The CDR3 sequence is 11 residues long. Germline V gene sequence: CDR1 MNHEY, CDR2 SVGAGI. V was pared by 7 bases and J by 5 bases, with 9 bases between. The CDR3 loop reads CASMRQHEQYF. DNA for the CDR3: TGTGCCAGCATGCGACAGCACGAGCAGTACTTC.